What follows describes a single T cell receptor (beta chain). As yet, its antigen is unknown. This record comes from a study of shared clonotypes between healthy human individuals. Study at large: The study enrolled a couple of women and a few men aged 18 to 49. Per donor, three plates held CD4 naive cells, three held CD4 memory, two held CD8 naive and one held CD8 memory.

Produced via immunoSEQ multiplex PCR; TCRdb's table is partial and in-frame only. The sample has roughly 570,000 clones; roughly 98% are singletons. Trimming stripped 3 bases from V and 4 bases from J, with 17 bases between. Germline values: CDR1 SGHRS, CDR2 YFSETQ. There are 15 residues in the CDR3. The naive CD8 population came from CD45RO-negative cells selected for CCR7, without terminally differentiated effector memory CD45RA+ cells. Study-wide points: Shared across a handful of donors were around 4.7% of the naive CD4 clonotypes. Clonotype sharing among the donors was expected to vary with sequencing depth.

The chain has TRBV5-1 and TRBJ2-7, with D possibly matching TRBD2 (5 bases). The specimen was naive CD8+ T cells sorted from blood. The receptor was isolated from a man aged 25-45 years in good health. The CDR3 nucleotides read TGCGCCAGCAGCTCATCGGACCCCGGCGGGTACGAGCAGTACTTC. This codes for CASSSSDPGGYEQYF.